Presented here are 26 T cell receptor beta chains from one specimen sequenced in a study of beta chain features in type 1 diabetes. Overall study findings and caveats: All four CD4+ subsets of Type 1 diabetes patients contained TCRB CDR3s that were moderately but significantly shorter.

Expressed TCRB transcripts were sequenced after all isolated RNA was converted to cDNA. This table comes from immunoSEQ multiplex PCR, and its TCRdb copy is limited to in-frame clones, with some not included. This table has 120,000 or so clones, roughly 17% appearing once. What these receptors recognize is not known. The sequenced material came from central memory CD4+ T cells from blood. The source is a man aged 25-45 years with type 1 diabetes.

In its sample, this clone was seen a few times. This chain uses TRBV7-2 with TRBJ2-7, with D hard to call. Between the trimmed V and J ends, which lost 1 base and 6 bases, there was a span of 10 bases. Germline CDR1 SGHTA, CDR2 FQGNSA. The CDR3 is 13 amino acids. CDR3 coding DNA: TGTGCCAGCAGCTTAGAGGTACGAGGCGAGCAGTACTTC. Its translation is CASSLEVRGEQYF.

The rearrangement joins TRBV7-6 to TRBJ1-3; D unresolved. CDR1 is SGHVS, CDR2 FNYEAQ, per germline. V shed 0 bases and J shed 0 bases, with 9 bases lying between them. The CDR3 runs to 16 residues. CDR3 loop: CASSLAWESSGNTIYF. The DNA for the CDR3 is TGTGCCAGCAGCTTAGCTTGGGAAAGCTCTGGAAACACCATATATTTT.

V gene TRBV4-3 combines with J gene TRBJ2-4; the D call may be TRBD1 or TRBD2 (5 bases each). The CDR3 spans 17 residues. Looked up from germline, CDR1 is LGHNA and CDR2 is YSLEER. Trimming removed 2 bases at V and 0 bases at J, with 14 bases between. In DNA, the CDR3 is TGCGCCAGCAGCCAATTTCTTACCGGGACAGCCAAAAACATTCAGTACTTC. It translates to CASSQFLTGTAKNIQYF.

This sequence joins TRBV7-2 and TRBJ2-7; perhaps TRBD1 as D (5 bases). Deletions cut 5 bases from V and 3 bases from J, with 17 bases between. Germline CDR1 and CDR2: SGHTA and FQGNSA. This CDR3 has 15 residues. The CDR3 DNA reads as TGTGCCAGCAGCCCTTACGCTTTTGACAGCTACGAGCAGTACTTC. This gives the protein CASSPYAFDSYEQYF. Together with reference TRBV7-2 and TRBJ2-7, the CDR3 gives the full variable domain: GAGVSQSPSNKVTEKGKDVELRCDPISGHTALYWYRQSLGQGLEFLIYFQGNSAPDKSGLPSDRFSAERTGGSVSTLTIQRTQQEDSAVYLCASSPYAFDSYEQYFGPGTRLTVT.

DNA for the CDR3: TGTGCCAGCAGCCGAAACCCCGTGGGACAGGGTTCAGATACGCAGTATTTT. Its protein is CASSRNPVGQGSDTQYF. The genes are TRBV7-2 and TRBJ2-3; TRBD1 aligns across 9 bases. From germline, CDR1 is SGHTA and CDR2 FQGNSA. The CDR3 has 17 residues. After removal of 5 bases from V and 4 bases from J, the junction contained 13 bases not matched to a gene.

This clone was seen more than once but under ten times. CDR3 residues: CASSPQGEVNTEAFF. DNA of the CDR3: TGTGCCAGCTCACCACAGGGTGAGGTGAACACTGAAGCTTTCTTT. The J gene is TRBJ1-1, the V gene TRBV18, with no clear D. The V end lost 1 base, the J end lost 0 bases, and 9 bases lay between the germline ends. The CDR3 spans 15 residues. Germline values: CDR1 KGHSH, CDR2 LQKENI.

Only a few counts were recorded for this clone. The chain combines TRBV7-2 with TRBJ2-3; D remains ambiguous. The V gene lost 5 bases and the J gene lost 2 bases, with 11 bases spanning the gap. Germline lookup yields CDR1 SGHTA and CDR2 FQGNSA. The CDR3 extends over 14 amino acids. In DNA, the CDR3 is TGTGCCAGCAGCATGAGTAGAAACACAGATACGCAGTATTTT. Translation: CASSMSRNTDTQYF. The variable domain in full, with the rest retrieved from reference TRBV7-2 and TRBJ2-3, is GAGVSQSPSNKVTEKGKDVELRCDPISGHTALYWYRQSLGQGLEFLIYFQGNSAPDKSGLPSDRFSAERTGGSVSTLTIQRTQQEDSAVYLCASSMSRNTDTQYFGPGTRLTVL.

CDR3 residues: CASSEGQGTSPLHF. As DNA, the CDR3 is TGTGCCAGCAGTGAGGGGCAGGGAACTTCACCCCTCCACTTT. The chain uses TRBV7-9 and TRBJ1-6; tentatively, D is TRBD1 (5 bases). Germline V CDR1 and CDR2: SEHNR, FQNEAQ (reference sequence). Trimming cost V 6 bases and J 9 bases, with 15 bases left between them. The CDR3 is 14 residues long.

The CDR3 sequence is CASSYGPDREYEQYF. Here the CDR3 DNA reads TGTGCCAGCAGTTACGGCCCTGACAGGGAGTACGAGCAGTACTTC. The chain employs TRBV6-5 and TRBJ2-7, with TRBD1 identical over 7 bases. The CDR3 is 15 amino acids. With 2 bases clipped from V and 4 bases from J, the junction kept 8 bases outside the gene matches. Germline V gene data show CDR1 as MNHEY and CDR2 as SVGAGI.

This chain connects TRBV7-2 to TRBJ2-7; the D call may be TRBD1 or TRBD2 (5 bases each). The CDR3 spans 15 residues. Germline V CDR1 and CDR2: SGHTA, FQGNSA. V was cut by 5 bases and J by 2 bases, with 16 bases left in between. CDR3 in amino acids: CASSANSGTPYEQYF. The CDR3 nucleotides read TGTGCCAGCAGCGCCAACTCCGGGACGCCCTACGAGCAGTACTTC.

This rearrangement joins TRBV9 to TRBJ2-1; 10 bases line up with TRBD2. The J segment lost 8 bases and the V segment lost 4 bases, leaving 6 bases of the junction unmatched. Germline assignment: CDR1 SGDLS and CDR2 YYNGEE. This CDR3 region has 14 residues. The CDR3 bases are TGTGCCAGCAGCTTCACCGGGACTAGCGATGAGCAGTTCTTC. This codes for CASSFTGTSDEQFF.

This clone was seen more than once but under ten times. The chain uses TRBV6-4 and TRBJ2-1; 13 bases line up with TRBD2. The CDR3 length is 15 residues. The trim removed 3 bases at V and 10 bases at J, leaving 6 bases unmatched. The germline V gene encodes CDR1 MRHNA and CDR2 SNTAGT. CDR3 coding DNA: TGTGCCAGCAGTGAACGAGGACTAGCGGGGGTCGAGCAGTTCTTC. Its translation is CASSERGLAGVEQFF.

The CDR3 reads CASSYGGFGYNEQFF. CDR3 nucleotides: TGCGCCAGCAGCTACGGAGGATTTGGATACAATGAGCAGTTCTTC. The chain carries TRBV5-1 and TRBJ2-1; D is possibly TRBD2 (5 bases). This CDR3 has 15 amino acids. V dropped 3 bases and J dropped 4 bases, with 14 bases sitting between them. Germline CDR1 is SGHRS and CDR2 is YFSETQ.

The sample holds a few counts of this clone. This chain joins TRBV9 and TRBJ1-5; the match to TRBD1 covers 7 bases. Germline V gene data show CDR1 as SGDLS and CDR2 as YYNGEE. The CDR3 has 14 amino acids. Trimming cost V 4 bases and J 5 bases; bases outside gene matches: 6. The CDR3 region has the DNA TGTGCCAGCAGCACCGGGACAGATTATCAGCCCCAGCATTTT. Translating gives CASSTGTDYQPQHF.

Of note for this clone: The same CDR3 also results from other DNA sequences found in this sample. The rearrangement uses TRBV25-1 and TRBJ1-6; D uncertain. Trimming took off 5 bases at V and 0 bases at J, with 5 bases between the two ends. Germline assignment: CDR1 MGHDK and CDR2 SYGVNS. The CDR3 is 14 residues long. This chain's CDR3 is CASSYSSYNSPLHF. DNA for the CDR3: TGTGCCAGCAGTTACAGCTCCTATAATTCACCCCTCCACTTT.

V gene TRBV7-9 combines with J gene TRBJ2-7; 7 nucleotides align to TRBD2. Unmatched junction bases numbered 4, after V lost 8 bases and J lost 3 bases. The germline gives CDR1 SEHNR, CDR2 FQNEAQ (reference sequence). The CDR3 length is 12 residues. The CDR3: CASGPGGYEQYF. CDR3 nucleotides: TGTGCCAGCGGGCCGGGGGGCTACGAGCAGTACTTC.

This clone was detected only a few times. The chain uses TRBV19 and TRBJ1-1; a weak D match, TRBD1 (5 bases). Looked up from germline, CDR1 is LNHDA and CDR2 is SQIVND (reference sequence). The CDR3 consists of 13 residues. The V gene lost 7 bases and the J gene lost 4 bases, with 13 bases spanning the gap. In DNA form, the CDR3 reads TGTGCCAGTAATCAGGGCTTGGGCACTGAAGCTTTCTTT. Translation gives CASNQGLGTEAFF.

In its sample, this clone was seen a few times. The chain is built from TRBV5-6 and TRBJ1-5, with 10 bases fitting TRBD1. The germline gives CDR1 SGHDT, CDR2 YYEEEE. The J segment lost 1 base and the V segment lost 3 bases, leaving 1 base of the junction unmatched. CDR3 length: 15 residues. The CDR3 coding sequence is TGTGCCAGCAGCTGGGGACAGGGGAGCAATCAGCCCCAGCATTTT. It codes for CASSWGQGSNQPQHF.

This chain links TRBV4-1 with TRBJ2-3, with TRBD1 matching 7 bases. Germline V gene data show CDR1 as MGHRA and CDR2 as YSYEKL. V lost 1 base, J lost 3 bases, and 7 bases stayed unmatched. CDR3 size: 16 residues. CDR3 coding DNA: TGCGCCAGCAGCCAAGTACCGGGACAGAAGACAGATACGCAGTATTTT. This sequence encodes CASSQVPGQKTDTQYF.

The chain employs TRBV14 and TRBJ1-2; no definite D call. V was cut by 1 base and J by 5 bases, with 5 bases left in between. CDR1 is SGHDN, CDR2 FVKESK, per germline. This CDR3 spans 12 amino acids. CDR3 in amino acids: CASSQAGYGYTF. The CDR3 DNA is TGTGCCAGCAGCCAAGCGGGGTATGGCTACACCTTC.

This clone was detected a few times. The chain is built from TRBV19 and TRBJ2-2; TRBD1 aligns across 9 bases. The CDR3 contains 16 residues. Germline lookup yields CDR1 LNHDA and CDR2 SQIVND (reference sequence). Germline trimming cut 2 bases from V and 1 base from J; bases unmatched to any gene: 2. DNA of the CDR3: TGTGCCAGTAGTATATGGGACAGGGTGAACACCGGGGAGCTGTTTTTT. The encoded protein is CASSIWDRVNTGELFF.

In this sample, this clone turned up many times. This chain joins TRBV7-2 and TRBJ2-1; 8 bases are a match to TRBD1. The CDR3 runs to 16 residues. CDR1 and CDR2 (germline): SGHTA, FQGNSA. V trimming: 2 bases; J trimming: 6 bases; junction bases outside the gene matches: 9. The CDR3 nucleotides are TGTGCCAGCAGCTTAATCTGGGCAGGGGGCTTCAATGAGCAGTTCTTC. It encodes CASSLIWAGGFNEQFF.

The sample holds a few counts of this clone. The chain carries TRBV5-6 and TRBJ2-4, with 7 bases identical to TRBD1. This CDR3 is built from 13 residues. Germline V gene data show CDR1 as SGHDT and CDR2 as YYEEEE. After removal of 1 base from V and 11 bases from J, the junction contained 6 bases not matched to a gene. The CDR3 here is CASSLPGGTFQYF. The CDR3 bases are TGTGCCAGCAGCTTGCCAGGGGGTACGTTTCAGTACTTC.

The genes are TRBV29-1 and TRBJ2-5, with 11 bases fitting TRBD2. V was pared by 6 bases and J by 4 bases, with 7 bases of the junction left unmatched. The CDR3 loop spans 14 amino acids. Germline CDR1 reads SQVTM; CDR2 reads ANQGSEA. The CDR3 DNA is TGCAGCGTCCTTTCTAGCGGGGGGAGAGAGACCCAGTACTTC. Residues: CSVLSSGGRETQYF.

In this sample, this clone turned up a few times. The rearrangement joins TRBV5-5 to TRBJ2-7, with D possibly being TRBD2 (5 bases). V lost 0 bases, J lost 1 base, and 8 bases lay in between. The CDR3 sequence is 14 residues long. The V gene's germline CDR1 is SGHKS and CDR2 YYEKEE (reference sequence). The CDR3 nucleotides are TGTGCCAGCAGCTTGGGGACTCCTTCCTACGAGCAGTACTTC. It yields the protein CASSLGTPSYEQYF.

The rearrangement uses TRBV4-3 and TRBJ2-7; D is unresolved. The V end lost 3 bases, the J end lost 1 base, and 10 bases lay between the germline ends. Germline V gene data show CDR1 as LGHNA and CDR2 as YSLEER. The CDR3 is 14 residues long. The CDR3 region is CASSQNVRSYEQYF. In nucleotides, the CDR3 is TGCGCCAGCAGCCAGAATGTGCGTTCCTACGAGCAGTACTTC.